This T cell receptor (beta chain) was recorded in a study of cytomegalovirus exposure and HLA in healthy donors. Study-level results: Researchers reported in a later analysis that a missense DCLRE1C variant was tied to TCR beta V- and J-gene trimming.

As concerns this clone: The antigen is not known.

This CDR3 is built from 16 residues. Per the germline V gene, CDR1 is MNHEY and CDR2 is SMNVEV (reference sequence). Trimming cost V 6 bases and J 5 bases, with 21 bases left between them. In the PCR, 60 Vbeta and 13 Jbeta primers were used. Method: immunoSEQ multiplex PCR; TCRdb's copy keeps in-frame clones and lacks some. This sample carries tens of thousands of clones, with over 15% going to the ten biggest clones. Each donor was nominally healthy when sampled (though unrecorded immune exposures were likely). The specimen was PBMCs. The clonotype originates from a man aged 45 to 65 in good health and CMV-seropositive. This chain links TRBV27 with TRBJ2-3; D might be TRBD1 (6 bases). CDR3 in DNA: TGTGCCAGCAGCCGGAGCTTCCCAGGGGAAGGAGATACGCAGTATTTT. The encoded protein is CASSRSFPGEGDTQYF.